A selection of T cell receptor beta chains follows, all from one sample in a study of response to subunit inactivated influenza vaccine. TCRdb itself ran the RT-PCR reads through MiXCR, one entry per CDR3 protein. The table has a few hundred thousand distinct CDR3 sequences, less than 25% seen once. The specimen was PBMCs from blood, collected approximately 22 months after vaccination. The receptors here all came from a man between 50 and 75 years old who received an inactivated influenza vaccine. The CDR3 runs from the conserved cysteine through the conserved F or W. Each record gives: J gene, clone size, V gene, D gene, CDR3 DNA, CDR3 protein. A D gene is named only where the DNA matches it firmly. Clone size is stated in some rows and not others, as once, few, many or a class when expanded.

>TRBJ1-6|-|TRBV30|TRBD1
TGTGCCTGGGACCGGGACAGGGGGCCAACGGCCAATTCACCCCTCCACTTT
CAWDRDRGPTANSPLHF
>TRBJ1-2|many|TRBV7-2|-
TGTGCCAGCAGCTTTCCGGGCAGGGTCTATGGCTACACCTTC
CASSFPGRVYGYTF
>TRBJ1-1|-|TRBV29-1|-
TGCAGCGTTGTCAGACAAATGAACACTGAAGCTTTCTTT
CSVVRQMNTEAFF
>TRBJ2-2|-|TRBV4-1|TRBD1
TGCGCCAGCAGTCCGACCGCGACAGGGATAACCGGGGAGCTGTTTTTT
CASSPTATGITGELFF
>TRBJ2-7|few|TRBV6-1|-
TGTGCCAGCAGGGAAGGGGGTTACGAGCAGTACTTC
CASREGGYEQYF
>TRBJ2-1|-|TRBV2|TRBD2
TGTGCCAGCATGGGACTAGCGGGACGCGGTGAGCAGTTCTTC
CASMGLAGRGEQFF
>TRBJ2-5|-|TRBV24-1|TRBD1
TGTGCCACCAGTGATGCCGGGACAGGAACCGAAGAGACCCAGTACTTC
CATSDAGTGTEETQYF
>TRBJ2-3|-|TRBV12-3/TRBV12-4|TRBD2
TGTGCCAGCAGTTTCCGGCTAGCGGGGGGAAAAGATACGCAGTATTTT
CASSFRLAGGKDTQYF
>TRBJ1-1|many|TRBV4-3|-
TGCGCCAGCAGCCAGTCCGGGCTAAAAGCTTTCTTT
CASSQSGLKAFF
>TRBJ1-1|-|TRBV6-2/TRBV6-3|-
TGTGCCAGCAGCCGCCCGGGTCTCATGAACACTGAAGCTTTCTTT
CASSRPGLMNTEAFF
>TRBJ2-3|few|TRBV6-5|-
TGTGCCAGCAGTTACGGGGAAACCTTCACAGATACGCAGTATTTT
CASSYGETFTDTQYF
>TRBJ1-4|few|TRBV20-1|-
TGCAGTGCTAGTATCGGTGAAAAACTGTTTTTT
CSASIGEKLFF
>TRBJ1-1|-|TRBV5-1|-
TGCGCCTCCCACGAGGTTGTGAACACTGAAGCTTTCTTT
CASHEVVNTEAFF
>TRBJ1-6|-|TRBV20-1|-
TGCAGTGCTAGAGGCAGGGTAGCCTATAATTCACCCCTCCACTTT
CSARGRVAYNSPLHF
>TRBJ1-2|few|TRBV21-1|-
TGTGCCAGCAGCCGCCGGACAGAGACTAACTATGGCTACACCTTC
CASSRRTETNYGYTF
>TRBJ2-7|-|TRBV3-1|-
TGTGCCAGCAGCCAAGATCGACTAGTCCGTTACGAGCAGTACTTC
CASSQDRLVRYEQYF
>TRBJ1-1|-|TRBV30|-
TGTGCCCGGTCCTGGCAGGGGAACACTGAAGCTTTCTTT
CARSWQGNTEAFF
>TRBJ2-7|few|TRBV12-3/TRBV12-4|-
TGTGCCAGCAGTTTAGCGCGGGGCAGCGTAGCCTACGAGCAGTACTTC
CASSLARGSVAYEQYF
>TRBJ1-3|few|TRBV6-5|-
TGTGCCAGCAGTTCAAACCGGGACTCTGGAAACACCATATATTTT
CASSSNRDSGNTIYF
>TRBJ1-4|-|TRBV5-6|-
TGTGCCAGCAGCCCGTCTAACAGCGGAGAAAAACTGTTTTTT
CASSPSNSGEKLFF
>TRBJ2-7|-|TRBV28|TRBD2
TGTGCCAGCAGTTCGTCGACTAGCCCCAACGAGCAGTACTTC
CASSSSTSPNEQYF
>TRBJ2-2|-|TRBV4-3|-
TGCGCCAGCAGCCAAGATACTGACTGGGGCACCACCGGGGAGCTGTTTTTT
CASSQDTDWGTTGELFF
>TRBJ1-1|-|TRBV12-3/TRBV12-4|-
TGTGCCAGCAGCTATCCGGAGACCGTTAAAACTTTCTTT
CASSYPETVKTFF
>TRBJ2-3|once|TRBV5-1|TRBD2
TGCGCCAGCAGCTTTAGCGGGGCCACCACAGATACGCAGTATTTT
CASSFSGATTDTQYF
>TRBJ1-2|-|TRBV4-1|TRBD1
TGCGCCAGCAGCCATCTCAAGCGGGACAGAGGCTATGGCTACACCTTC
CASSHLKRDRGYGYTF
>TRBJ1-1|-|TRBV28|-
TGTGCCAGCAGTACGCACCGGGACATGAACACTGAAGCTTTCTTT
CASSTHRDMNTEAFF
>TRBJ1-2|many|TRBV9|-
TGTGCCAGCAGCGTAGACGACGCCTATGGCTACACCTTC
CASSVDDAYGYTF
>TRBJ2-1|-|TRBV12-3/TRBV12-4|-
TGTGCCAGCAGCCAAAGGAGGGGGCTTACAGATGAGCAGTTCTTC
CASSQRRGLTDEQFF
>TRBJ2-3|-|TRBV2|-
TGTGCCACTAGGACGTTTGTGACAGATACGCAGTATTTT
CATRTFVTDTQYF
>TRBJ2-7|-|TRBV12-3/TRBV12-4|-
TGTGCCAGCACCCGGGCGGTCGAGCAGTACTTC
CASTRAVEQYF
>TRBJ2-5|-|TRBV7-6|TRBD1
TGTGCCAGCAGCCAGGACAGGGGAGAAGAGACCCAGTACTTC
CASSQDRGEETQYF
>TRBJ2-5|few|TRBV7-2|-
TGTGCCAGCAGCTTAACCGACAGTGAGGAGACCCAGTACTTC
CASSLTDSEETQYF
>TRBJ1-5|-|TRBV7-8|TRBD1
TGTGCCAGCAGGACAGGGTCAAGCAATCAGCCCCAGCATTTT
CASRTGSSNQPQHF